Each of the 18 T cell receptor beta chains below was sequenced from the same sample in a study of control samples from healthy donors and cancer patients. Sequencing used immunoSEQ multiplex PCR; TCRdb keeps in-frame clones, though not all of them. The sample lists tens of thousands of clones; approximately 90% were seen once. Sequenced material: PBMCs. The origin of the receptors is a man younger than 40 with colorectal cancer.

This clone has a single count. The chain is built from TRBV2 and TRBJ2-3; 12 bases fit TRBD2. The CDR3 sequence is 16 residues long. Per the germline V gene, CDR1 is SNHLY and CDR2 is FYNNEI. V lost 6 bases and J lost 1; bases outside the gene matches: 5. The CDR3 reads CASSQRTSGGTDTQYF. The CDR3 DNA follows: TGTGCCAGCAGCCAGAGGACTAGCGGGGGCACAGATACGCAGTATTTT.

The chain has TRBV18 and TRBJ2-7; no firm D call. The CDR3 contains 14 residues. V lost 3 bases, J lost 2 bases, and 11 bases lay in between. Per the germline V gene, CDR1 is KGHSH and CDR2 is LQKENI. Here the CDR3 DNA reads TGTGCCAGCTCACCCCCGGTAGACACCTACGAGCAGTACTTC. Protein sequence: CASSPPVDTYEQYF.

The chain carries TRBV28 and TRBJ1-6, with D possibly matching TRBD1 (5 bases). V lost 7 bases and J lost 3, with 7 bases in between. Germline values: CDR1 MDHEN, CDR2 SYDVKM. The CDR3 is made up of 13 amino acids. CDR3 amino acids: CASIGDYNSPLHF. The CDR3 DNA reads TGTGCCAGCATAGGGGACTATAATTCACCCCTCCACTTT.

The chain has TRBV11-2 and TRBJ1-4; 7 bases align to TRBD1. The CDR3 extends over 16 amino acids. Germline values: CDR1 SGHAT, CDR2 FQNNGV. The ends lost 1 base at V and 3 bases at J; junction bases unmatched: 5. The CDR3 is CASSLVRGQSNEKLFF. The CDR3 nucleotides are TGTGCCAGCAGCTTAGTGAGGGGACAGTCTAATGAAAAACTGTTTTTT.

This chain connects TRBV29-1 to TRBJ1-1, with TRBD1 matching over 10 bases. CDR1 and CDR2 (germline): SQVTM, ANQGSEA. The CDR3 sequence is 15 residues long. V shed 6 bases and J 0 bases; nucleotides not matched to a gene: 7. The CDR3 coding sequence is TGCAGCGTCTACGGGACAGGGGTTCTGAACACTGAAGCTTTCTTT. Its protein is CSVYGTGVLNTEAFF.

The chain couples TRBV29-1 to TRBJ2-1, with 9 bases identical to TRBD1. After removal of 6 bases from V and 8 bases from J, the junction contained 11 bases not matched to a gene. The CDR3 consists of 14 residues. From germline, CDR1 is SQVTM and CDR2 ANQGSEA. CDR3: CSVDLLTGGYEQFF. CDR3 in DNA: TGCAGCGTGGACCTACTGACAGGGGGATATGAGCAGTTCTTC.

The chain has TRBV4-1 and TRBJ2-7; D not resolved. Trimming took 1 base from V and 3 from J, leaving 13 bases between them. Germline V lookup: CDR1 MGHRA, CDR2 YSYEKL. The CDR3 sequence is 15 residues long. The CDR3 coding sequence is TGCGCCAGCAGCCAAGGCCTCAACCAACTCTACGAGCAGTACGTC. Encoded protein: CASSQGLNQLYEQYV.

The V gene is TRBV7-2, the J gene TRBJ2-7; 11 nucleotides line up with TRBD2. Trimming removed 1 base from V and 7 bases from J; junction bases left unmatched: 6. Germline V lookup: CDR1 SGHTA, CDR2 FQGNSA. The CDR3 has 15 amino acids. CDR3 protein: CASSLVLAGGVEQYF. CDR3 DNA: TGTGCCAGCAGCTTAGTGCTAGCGGGGGGTGTTGAGCAGTACTTC.

The chain recombines TRBV5-5 with TRBJ1-2; D gene unclear. The ends were cut back, 4 bases at V and 4 bases at J, with 23 bases in the middle. CDR1 and CDR2 from the germline V gene are SGHKS and YYEKEE (reference sequence). The CDR3 length is 17 residues. This CDR3 reads CASSPLSTGRRSYGYTF. DNA of the CDR3: TGTGCCAGCAGCCCGCTTTCGACGGGCAGGCGCTCCTATGGCTACACCTTC.

The J gene is TRBJ1-4, the V gene TRBV9; tentatively, D is TRBD1 (5 bases). V was pared by 0 bases and J by 8 bases, with 11 bases between. The CDR3 length is 14 residues. The germline gives CDR1 SGDLS, CDR2 YYNGEE. The CDR3 region is CASSVEGVGEKLFF. The CDR3 DNA reads TGTGCCAGCAGCGTAGAAGGGGTTGGGGAAAAACTGTTTTTT.

The gene calls are TRBV2 and TRBJ1-1; no definite D call. Trimming removed 2 bases from V and 0 bases from J, with 10 bases in between. Looked up from germline, CDR1 is SNHLY and CDR2 is FYNNEI. CDR3 length equals 15 residues. CDR3 region: CASSERSGVNTEAFF. CDR3 nucleotide sequence: TGTGCCAGCAGTGAAAGGTCTGGGGTGAACACTGAAGCTTTCTTT.

The chain links TRBV7-2 to TRBJ1-2, with D uncertain. The germline CDR1 and CDR2 sequences are SGHTA and FQGNSA. This CDR3 spans 14 amino acids. V dropped 5 bases and J dropped 2 bases, with 12 bases sitting between them. CDR3 nucleotide sequence: TGTGCCAGCAGCCCCTGGACGGAGAACTATGGCTACACCTTC. It yields the protein CASSPWTENYGYTF.

V gene TRBV5-1 combines with J gene TRBJ1-5; TRBD1 matches 11 bases. CDR3 size: 15 residues. Germline-derived CDR1 and CDR2 are SGHRS and YFSETQ. V was clipped by 4 bases and J by 6 bases; unmatched bases: 6. Here the CDR3 DNA reads TGCGCCAGCAGCCTCGGGACAGGGGGAGGTCAGCCCCAGCATTTT. It specifies CASSLGTGGGQPQHF.

The V and J genes are TRBV29-1 and TRBJ2-1; maybe TRBD2 (7 bases). There are 13 residues in the CDR3. CDR1 is SQVTM and CDR2 is ANQGSEA in the germline V gene. Trimming shortened V by 7 bases and J by 5 bases, and 15 bases separated the two germline ends. The CDR3 DNA reads as TGCAGCGCGACATCGGGGGGCCACAATGAGCAGTTCTTC. Translated: CSATSGGHNEQFF.

For this clone: Relative to the germline gene, one junction end is altered; a read error may explain this. V and J are TRBV7-2 and TRBJ2-3; D may be TRBD2 (6 bases). Germline loops: CDR1 SGHTA, CDR2 FQGNSA. The CDR3 has 15 residues. The CDR3 DNA is TGTGCCAGCAACTTACTGGGGGGACCCACAGATACGCAGTATTTT. It translates to CASNLLGGPTDTQYF.

The gene calls are TRBV5-1 and TRBJ1-2; no clear D. CDR3 length: 11 amino acids. Looked up from germline, CDR1 is SGHRS and CDR2 is YFSETQ. Trimming took 0 bases from V and 8 from J, leaving 5 bases between them. The CDR3, as DNA: TGCGCCAGCAGCTTGGGCCAGGGCTACACCTTC. It translates to CASSLGQGYTF.

V usage is TRBV27 and J usage is TRBJ2-1; the match to TRBD1 covers 7 bases. Unmatched junction bases numbered 8, after V lost 2 bases and J lost 7 bases. The CDR3 is 15 residues long. Germline V gene lookup returns CDR1 MNHEY and CDR2 SMNVEV (reference sequence). The CDR3 DNA sequence: TGTGCCAGCAGTTTAACAGGGGCTGTAAGGAATGAGCAGTTCTTC. Its translation: CASSLTGAVRNEQFF.

The V gene is TRBV7-5, the J gene TRBJ2-3; the table's D call, TRBD2, was not checked against the DNA. TRBV7-5 is a pseudogene segment. The CDR3 runs 19 residues. In nucleotides, the CDR3 is TGTGTCAGAAGCTTAAGAGTAGCGGACCCATCAACTAGCACAGATACGCAGTATTTT. Translation gives CVRSLRVADPSTSTDTQYF.